The 29 T cell receptor beta chains below were found in one sample sequenced in a study of T cell clones after liver transplantation. Sequenced by immunoSEQ multiplex PCR; TCRdb stores in-frame clones only, minus some. The sample shows 55,000 to 75,000 clones, approximately 63% of them seen only once. This specimen was CD4+ T cells from blood, taken at the approximately 16-month timepoint. The receptors stem from a human patient who received a liver transplant. Some T cells may have come from the graft donor.

The rearrangement uses TRBV6-1 and TRBJ2-7; no definite D call. This CDR3 region has 11 residues. Trimming took 7 bases from V and 5 from J, leaving 9 bases between them. Germline V gene data show CDR1 as MNHNS and CDR2 as SASEGT. The CDR3 region is CASNQIHEQYF. CDR3 sequence (DNA): TGTGCCAGCAATCAAATCCACGAGCAGTACTTC.

The gene calls are TRBV6-1 and TRBJ1-6; D remains ambiguous. The CDR3 spans 14 residues. With 0 bases removed from V and 5 bases from J, the gap between germline ends came to 5 bases. Per the germline V gene, CDR1 is MNHNS and CDR2 is SASEGT. The DNA of the CDR3 is TGTGCCAGCAGTGAAGCAGGGAATAATTCACCCCTCCACTTT. Its translation is CASSEAGNNSPLHF.

The chain employs TRBV5-4 and TRBJ1-4; no reliable D call. Germline V gives CDR1 SGHNT, CDR2 YYREEE (reference sequence). V was cut by 2 bases and J by 7 bases, with 15 bases left in between. This CDR3 is 15 amino acids long. The CDR3 DNA follows: TGTGCCAGCAGCTTTGAGTTAGGTGCGAGTGAAAAACTGTTTTTT. Translated: CASSFELGASEKLFF.

The V gene is TRBV28, the J gene TRBJ2-5; the D gene could be TRBD1 or TRBD2 (5 bases each). The V gene lost 6 bases and the J gene lost 4 bases, with 18 bases spanning the gap. This CDR3 has 15 amino acids. CDR1 is MDHEN, CDR2 SYDVKM, per germline. The CDR3: CASSPNSGPSETQYF. Written as DNA, the CDR3 is TGTGCCAGCAGCCCGAATTCGGGGCCGTCAGAGACCCAGTACTTC.

The chain joins TRBV7-2 to TRBJ2-7; unclear D gene. CDR1 is SGHTA, CDR2 FQGNSA, per germline. V was clipped by 2 bases and J by 4 bases, with 6 bases between them. The CDR3 runs to 12 residues. The CDR3 DNA sequence: TGTGCCAGCAGCTTAAAGTGGTACGAGCAGTACTTC. Protein product: CASSLKWYEQYF.

The rearrangement uses TRBV4-1 and TRBJ2-7, with 12 bases aligning to TRBD2. Germline CDR1 and CDR2: MGHRA and YSYEKL. This CDR3 region has 16 residues. The ends lost 3 bases at V and 3 bases at J; junction bases unmatched: 6. The chain's CDR3 is CASSHPSGRAHYEQYV. The CDR3 nucleotides read TGCGCCAGCAGCCACCCTAGCGGGAGGGCCCACTACGAGCAGTACGTC.

This clone has just a few counts. The J gene is TRBJ2-6, the V gene TRBV5-8, with 7 positions matching TRBD2. The CDR3 is made up of 18 amino acids. Trimming took 4 bases from V and 1 from J; bases not matched to a gene: 11. The V gene's germline CDR1 is SGHTS and CDR2 YDEGEE. The CDR3 reads CASSHRGRGGSGANVLTF. CDR3 DNA sequence: TGTGCCAGCAGCCACCGTGGGAGGGGAGGATCTGGGGCCAACGTCCTGACTTTC.

A single count supports this clone. The V and J genes are TRBV11-2 and TRBJ1-1; weak D call: TRBD1 (5 bases). Between the trimmed V and J ends, which lost 3 bases and 1 base, there was a span of 6 bases. CDR3 size: 13 residues. The V gene's germline CDR1 is SGHAT and CDR2 FQNNGV. CDR3 DNA sequence: TGTGCCAGCAGCTTCGGACAGAACACTGAAGCTTTCTTT. Translating it yields CASSFGQNTEAFF.

The J gene is TRBJ1-5, the V gene TRBV2; TRBD1 matches 7 bases. The V gene's germline CDR1 is SNHLY and CDR2 FYNNEI. CDR3 length: 18 amino acids. With 5 bases clipped from V and 2 bases from J, the junction kept 15 bases outside the gene matches. CDR3 amino acids: CASSSTGLVSSGNQPQHF. Written as DNA, the CDR3 is TGTGCCAGCAGTTCGACAGGGCTCGTGAGCTCCGGCAATCAGCCCCAGCATTTT.

DNA of the CDR3: TGTGCCACCAGCAGAGAGAACGGGGACACAGATACGCAGTATTTT. Its protein is CATSRENGDTDTQYF. The chain joins TRBV15 to TRBJ2-3; D might be TRBD2 (5 bases). CDR3 size: 15 residues. Germline lookup yields CDR1 LNHNV and CDR2 YYDKDF (reference sequence). Between the trimmed V and J ends, which lost 0 bases and 2 bases, there was a span of 9 bases. The entire variable domain, with the rest obtained from reference TRBV15 and TRBJ2-3, is as follows: DAMVIQNPRYQVTQFGKPVTLSCSQTLNHNVMYWYQQKSSQAPKLLFHYYDKDFNNEADTPDNFQSRRPNTSFCFLDIRSPGLGDTAMYLCATSRENGDTDTQYFGPGTRLTVL.

The gene calls are TRBV10-1 and TRBJ2-5; perhaps TRBD1 as D (6 bases). Trimming took 4 bases from V and 0 from J, leaving 15 bases between them. The CDR3 runs 16 residues. Per germline, CDR1 WNHNN and CDR2 SYGVQD (reference sequence). The DNA for the CDR3 is TGCGCCAGCAGTGGAGCCAGGGGAAGAAACCAAGAGACCCAGTACTTC. Amino acids: CASSGARGRNQETQYF.

The rearrangement links TRBV28 to TRBJ2-3; 8 nucleotides line up with TRBD1. V lost 3 bases and J lost 4; bases outside the gene matches: 3. This CDR3 region has 14 residues. Germline V gene sequence: CDR1 MDHEN, CDR2 SYDVKM. For the CDR3, the DNA is TGTGCCAGCAGTTTGACAGGGGCAGCAGATACGCAGTATTTT. Translation gives CASSLTGAADTQYF.

This clone came up once. The chain uses TRBV6-5 and TRBJ2-1; D call uncertain. Germline V lookup: CDR1 MNHEY, CDR2 SVGAGI. CDR3 length equals 12 residues. The ends were cut back, 2 bases at V and 9 bases at J, with 8 bases in the middle. For the CDR3, the DNA is TGTGCCAGCAGTTACCATGGCGGTGAGCAGTTCTTC. It codes for CASSYHGGEQFF.

The rearrangement joins TRBV5-5 to TRBJ2-3; D gene unclear. Germline CDR1 reads SGHKS; CDR2 reads YYEKEE (reference sequence). Trimming shortened V by 0 bases and J by 1 base, and 15 bases separated the two germline ends. The CDR3 is 17 residues long. CDR3 nucleotides: TGTGCCAGCAGCTTGGCCTCGACCCGGATGGGCACAGATACGCAGTATTTT. Translated, it gives CASSLASTRMGTDTQYF.

V and J are TRBV19 and TRBJ2-2; 7 bases align to TRBD1. The CDR3 has 15 residues. The J segment lost 3 bases and the V segment lost 3 bases, leaving 4 bases of the junction unmatched. Germline-derived CDR1 and CDR2 are LNHDA and SQIVND (reference sequence). The CDR3 reads CASSIGTVDTGELFF. CDR3 nucleotides: TGTGCCAGTAGTATCGGGACAGTCGACACCGGGGAGCTGTTTTTT.

The chain couples TRBV28 to TRBJ2-4; D is uncertain. The CDR3 loop spans 15 amino acids. V dropped 4 bases and J dropped 3 bases, with 13 bases sitting between them. Germline loops: CDR1 MDHEN, CDR2 SYDVKM. As DNA, the CDR3 is TGTGCCAGCAGTTCGCCCGCGACCAGCAAAAACATTCAGTACTTC. Protein sequence: CASSSPATSKNIQYF.

This clone was recorded once. The chain links TRBV19 to TRBJ2-2; 11 nucleotides align to TRBD2. Germline values: CDR1 LNHDA, CDR2 SQIVND (reference sequence). The ends lost 7 bases at V and 4 bases at J; junction bases unmatched: 5. The CDR3 runs 15 residues. CDR3 sequence reads: CASTLAGGSTGELFF. In DNA form, the CDR3 reads TGTGCCAGTACCCTAGCGGGGGGCAGCACCGGGGAGCTGTTTTTT. The full variable domain, completed using reference TRBV19 and TRBJ2-2, is DGGITQSPKYLFRKEGQNVTLSCEQNLNHDAMYWYRQDPGQGLRLIYYSQIVNDFQKGDIAEGYSVSREKKESFPLTVTSAQKNPTAFYLCASTLAGGSTGELFFGEGSRLTVL.

The table lists this clone with a count of one. The chain uses TRBV10-3 and TRBJ2-7; D call uncertain. Germline V gene data show CDR1 as ENHRY and CDR2 as SYGVKD. There are 12 residues in the CDR3. V lost 4 bases and J lost 3, with 7 bases in between. The CDR3 region has the DNA TGTGCCATCAGTGGACAAGGCTACGAGCAGTACGTC. It is translated as CAISGQGYEQYV.

This chain joins TRBV7-9 and TRBJ1-4; 11 bases align to TRBD1. V lost 5 bases and J lost 2; bases outside the gene matches: 4. This CDR3 comprises 16 residues. CDR1 is SEHNR and CDR2 is FQNEAQ in the germline V gene (reference sequence). CDR3 sequence: CASSPDRGPTNEKLFF. CDR3 nucleotides: TGTGCCAGCAGCCCGGACAGGGGGCCTACTAATGAAAAACTGTTTTTT.

The chain carries TRBV6-5 and TRBJ2-1; D not certain. Germline CDR1 and CDR2: MNHEY and SVGAGI. CDR3 length: 14 amino acids. The germline V and J ends were trimmed by 2 bases and 7 bases, with 12 bases remaining between them. CDR3 loop: CASSYDASRNEQFF. CDR3 in DNA: TGTGCCAGCAGTTACGACGCGTCGCGAAATGAGCAGTTCTTC.

The chain joins TRBV6-6 to TRBJ1-5; no reliable D call. Between the trimmed V and J ends, which lost 2 bases and 9 bases, there was a span of 8 bases. Germline values: CDR1 MNHNY, CDR2 SVGAGI (reference sequence). The CDR3 is 12 amino acids. This CDR3 reads CASSYPSRPQHF. The DNA of the CDR3 is TGTGCCAGCAGTTACCCGTCTCGGCCCCAGCATTTT.

This chain connects TRBV6-6 to TRBJ2-1; no reliable D call. CDR1 is MNHNY and CDR2 is SVGAGI in the germline V gene (reference sequence). The CDR3 sequence is 12 residues long. Trimming pared 8 bases from V and 5 bases from J, leaving 10 bases between. The CDR3 DNA is TGTGCCAGCGGTCGGCGGAACAATGAGCAGTTCTTC. Amino acid sequence: CASGRRNNEQFF.

The rearrangement joins TRBV5-1 to TRBJ2-5, with TRBD1 identical over 7 bases. Germline assignment: CDR1 SGHRS and CDR2 YFSETQ. The V and J ends lost 4 bases and 2 bases, in that order; junction bases with no gene match: 5. This CDR3 contains 14 residues. CDR3 nucleotides: TGCGCCAGCAGCCCGGGACAGAATCAAGAGACCCAGTACTTC. It is translated as CASSPGQNQETQYF.

This chain connects TRBV19 to TRBJ1-4; 9 positions match TRBD1. Looked up from germline, CDR1 is LNHDA and CDR2 is SQIVND (reference sequence). V dropped 7 bases and J dropped 11; count of bases not matched to a gene: 11. This CDR3 region has 14 residues. In DNA, the CDR3 is TGTGCCAGTACCCGACCGGGACAGGGAAGTAAACTGTTTTTT. Amino acid sequence: CASTRPGQGSKLFF.

This rearrangement joins TRBV4-1 to TRBJ1-1, with no clear D. The germline CDR1 and CDR2 sequences are MGHRA and YSYEKL. Trimming removed 6 bases from V and 5 bases from J, with 16 bases in between. This CDR3 spans 14 amino acids. The CDR3 protein is CASRGILKGTEAFF. The CDR3 nucleotides are TGCGCCAGCAGGGGGATCCTCAAAGGGACTGAAGCTTTCTTT.

The V call is TRBV28, the J call TRBJ1-1; unclear D gene. Deletions cut 6 bases from V and 7 bases from J, with 9 bases between. The CDR3 spans 11 residues. The germline gives CDR1 MDHEN, CDR2 SYDVKM. CDR3 nucleotides: TGTGCCAGCAGACTACAATATGAAGCTTTCTTT. This gives the protein CASRLQYEAFF.

This clone came up a few times. This chain uses TRBV30 with TRBJ2-7, with D perhaps given as TRBD1 or TRBD2 (5 bases each). The CDR3 loop spans 13 amino acids. Trimming removed 3 bases at V and 6 bases at J, with 15 bases between. Germline V gene sequence: CDR1 GTSNPN, CDR2 SVGIG (reference sequence). The CDR3: CAWSTRPRGEQYF. The DNA of the CDR3 is TGTGCCTGGAGCACGCGTCCGAGGGGCGAGCAGTACTTC.

The V gene is TRBV2, the J gene TRBJ1-5; possible D gene TRBD1, 5 bases. The CDR3 sequence is 15 residues long. The germline gives CDR1 SNHLY, CDR2 FYNNEI. V lost 4 bases to trimming and J lost 4 bases, with 14 bases between them. Here the CDR3 DNA reads TGTGCCAGCAGTGTCACTTTGCAGGGAAATCAGCCCCAGCATTTT. It is translated as CASSVTLQGNQPQHF.

A word on this clone: A read error may produce the germline difference seen at one junction end. The chain combines TRBV7-8 with TRBJ2-7; possible D gene TRBD1, 5 bases. Germline assignment: CDR1 SGHVS and CDR2 FQNEAQ. The CDR3 covers 15 residues. The CDR3 nucleotides are TGTGCCAGCAACTTAATGGGCCAGGGTTCCTACGAGCAGTACTTC. Its protein is CASNLMGQGSYEQYF.